The table lists the clone carrying this TCR beta chain with a few counts. Its specificity is unknown. This entry is derived from a study of response to subunit inactivated influenza vaccine. Regarding the study as a whole: Authors suggested that a seasonal influenza vaccination recruits few new T cells each time.

TCRdb re-called the RT-PCR reads with MiXCR, one entry per CDR3 protein. The table has about 240,000 distinct CDR3 sequences, 12% seen once. Germline V CDR1 and CDR2: SGDLS, YYNGEE. This CDR3 comprises 18 residues. V shed 5 bases and J 7 bases; nucleotides not matched to a gene: 14. This sample comprised non-naive T cells sorted from PBMCs, obtained less than 15 days before vaccination. This sequence originates from a man aged 45 to 65 who received an inactivated influenza vaccine. The rearrangement uses TRBV9 and TRBJ2-1; the match to TRBD2 covers 14 bases. The CDR3 DNA follows: TGTGCCAGCAGTGATTCCGGGACTAGCGGGAGAAATGCAAATGAGCAGTTCTTC. Amino acid sequence: CASSDSGTSGRNANEQFF. Supplemented by reference TRBV9 and TRBJ2-1, the full variable domain reads DSGVTQTPKHLITATGQRVTLRCSPRSGDLSVYWYQQSLDQGLQFLIQYYNGEERAKGNILERFSAQQFPDLHSELNLSSLELGDSALYFCASSDSGTSGRNANEQFFGPGTRLTVL.